A single sample is the source of the 5 T cell receptor beta chains below, sequenced in a study of blood T cell repertoires in COVID-19. Only in-frame clones appear in the TCRdb table, and some are missing; sequencing was by immunoSEQ multiplex PCR. Of about 200,000 clones detected, roughly nine tenths appear once; the ten largest clones hold 0.78%. The sample taken for sequencing was peripheral blood. These receptors were obtained from a woman in her 70s with acute or convalescent COVID-19.

CDR3 DNA sequence: TGTGCCAGCAACCCTCGGCGGGGGGGCACCTACGAGCAGTACTTC. As protein: CASNPRRGGTYEQYF. V usage is TRBV2 and J usage is TRBJ2-7; TRBD2 agrees at 9 bases. Germline CDR1 and CDR2: SNHLY and FYNNEI. This CDR3 contains 15 residues. The ends lost 7 bases at V and 2 bases at J; junction bases unmatched: 9.

The chain joins TRBV18 to TRBJ2-5, with a tentative D call TRBD1 (6 bases). CDR1 is KGHSH, CDR2 LQKENI, per germline. Trimming removed 6 bases at V and 4 bases at J, with 15 bases between. The CDR3 is 14 residues long. CDR3 amino acids: CASSRNRVGETQYF. DNA for the CDR3: TGTGCCAGCTCCAGGAACAGGGTTGGAGAGACCCAGTACTTC. The entire variable domain, with the rest obtained from reference TRBV18 and TRBJ2-5, is as follows: NAGVMQNPRHLVRRRGQEARLRCSPMKGHSHVYWYRQLPEEGLKFMVYLQKENIIDESGMPKERFSAEFPKEGPSILRIQQVVRGDSAAYFCASSRNRVGETQYFGPGTRLLVL.

V gene TRBV19 combines with J gene TRBJ2-3; no firm D call. Germline lookup yields CDR1 LNHDA and CDR2 SQIVND (reference sequence). Trimming cost V 1 base and J 2 bases, with 7 bases left between them. The CDR3 is made up of 14 amino acids. CDR3 in DNA: TGTGCCAGTAGTATAGCGGGTCACACAGATACGCAGTATTTT. Residues: CASSIAGHTDTQYF.

The gene calls are TRBV5-1 and TRBJ2-2; D may be TRBD1 (5 bases). The V and J ends lost 0 bases and 7 bases respectively, with 10 bases between them. CDR3 length equals 14 residues. CDR1 SGHRS and CDR2 YFSETQ come from the germline V gene. The CDR3 sequence is CASSLAGSVGELFF. The CDR3 nucleotides read TGCGCCAGCAGCTTGGCAGGGTCGGTCGGGGAGCTGTTTTTT.

The V call is TRBV28, the J call TRBJ1-6; tentatively, D is TRBD1 (5 bases). The CDR3 covers 12 residues. The germline V and J ends were trimmed by 7 bases and 11 bases, with 12 bases remaining between them. Germline CDR1 MDHEN, CDR2 SYDVKM. The CDR3 here is CASTPGGAPLHF. In DNA, the CDR3 is TGTGCCAGCACCCCGGGGGGGGCACCCCTCCACTTT.